This record concerns one TCR beta chain sequence. Its target is unknown. The sample originates from a study of T cell repertoires in cytomegalovirus infection. Whole-study context: Selection of CMV epitopes for the study included recently identified HLA-C-restricted and well-studied HLA-B-restricted ones. Based on public TCR beta signatures, there were indications of CMV infection and of a matching HLA type. The study, taken as a whole, reports: Cumulative frequency of public TCR beta families picked out carriers of CMV plus the relevant HLA.

A single record per CDR3 protein comes from TCRdb applying MiXCR to the reads. The sample shows under 500,000 distinct CDR3 sequences, more than 40% of them seen only once. The CDR3 consists of 17 residues. V lost 2 bases, J lost 4 bases, and 19 bases lay in between. In germline, CDR1 is SGHAT, CDR2 FQNNGV. This sequence joins TRBV11-2 and TRBJ2-3; D remains ambiguous. The sequence came from a human donor in good health (CMV status not recorded). Some clones in this sample may be carry-over from other donors' samples. This specimen was cultured PBMCs, taken from culture after CMV antigen stimulation. The CDR3 reads CASSLLGRSSFPDTQYF. CDR3 coding DNA: TGTGCCAGCAGCTTACTTGGTCGAAGCTCCTTCCCAGATACGCAGTATTTT. Filled out from reference TRBV11-2 and TRBJ2-3, the complete variable domain reads EAGVAQSPRYKIIEKRQSVAFWCNPISGHATLYWYQQILGQGPKLLIQFQNNGVVDDSQLPKDRFSAERLKGVDSTLKIQPAKLEDSAVYLCASSLLGRSSFPDTQYFGPGTRLTVL.